The rows below give T cell receptor beta chains drawn from one sample of a study of CD8+ T cells in alopecia areata. TCRdb's table, derived via immunoSEQ multiplex PCR, lists solely in-frame clones and lacks some. Found here are 120,000 or so clones, about two fifths of them singletons; the top ten hold about 3.1%. Sequencing input: CD4+ T cells sorted from blood. Receptors originate from a human donor with alopecia areata. Both conserved end residues are part of each CDR3. A D gene is named only where the DNA matches it firmly. Clone sizes are given selectively: once, few, many, or a class where the clone is expanded.

D	V	J	size	CDR3	DNA
TRBD1	TRBV2	TRBJ1-2	few	CASSVEGANYGYTF	TGTGCCAGCAGTGTAGAGGGGGCAAACTACGGCTACACCTTC
NA	TRBV27	TRBJ2-5	NA	CASSPDLGTQYF	TGTGCCAGCAGTCCGGATCTGGGGACCCAGTACTTC
NA	TRBV29-1	TRBJ2-4	few	CSVGGTQVAKNIQYF	TGCAGCGTTGGCGGGACCCAGGTAGCCAAAAACATTCAGTACTTC
TRBD1	TRBV7-2	TRBJ2-7	once	CASSRQGGYEQYF	TGTGCCAGCAGCCGACAGGGGGGCTACGAGCAGTACTTC
TRBD1	TRBV29-1	TRBJ1-1	NA	CSVGGQGAMNTEAFF	TGCAGCGTTGGCGGACAGGGGGCGATGAACACTGAAGCTTTCTTT
TRBD1	TRBV5-5	TRBJ2-5	few	CASSPGTGRTHQETQYF	TGTGCCAGCAGCCCTGGGACAGGGAGGACACACCAAGAGACCCAGTACTTC
NA	TRBV29-1	TRBJ2-3	few	CSVETLAGADTQYF	TGCAGCGTTGAAACCTTAGCTGGCGCAGATACGCAGTATTTT
TRBD1	TRBV6-6	TRBJ2-2	NA	CASRSGQSGELFF	TGTGCCAGCAGATCGGGACAGTCCGGGGAGCTGTTTTTT
TRBD1	TRBV4-1	TRBJ2-1	NA	CASSQVWRDRYNEQFF	TGCGCCAGCAGCCAAGTTTGGAGGGACAGGTACAATGAGCAGTTCTTC
TRBD1	TRBV29-1	TRBJ1-1	few	CSGREGATEAFF	TGCAGCGGAAGGGAGGGGGCCACTGAAGCTTTCTTT
NA	TRBV5-6	TRBJ1-6	NA	CASSSRANNSPLHF	TGTGCCAGCAGTTCAAGGGCGAATAATTCACCCCTCCACTTT
NA	TRBV4-3	TRBJ1-2	few	CASSQASLGYGYTF	TGCGCCAGCAGCCAAGCTTCGCTGGGGTATGGCTACACCTTC
TRBD1	TRBV29-1	TRBJ1-1	NA	CSVIEQGGGTEAFF	TGCAGCGTGATTGAACAGGGGGGCGGCACTGAAGCTTTCTTT
NA	TRBV5-1	TRBJ2-5	NA	CATRVGQQETQYF	TGCGCCACCAGGGTGGGGCAGCAAGAGACCCAGTACTTC
TRBD1	TRBV2	TRBJ1-2	NA	CASRGTARNYGYTF	TGTGCCAGCAGAGGGACAGCGAGAAACTATGGCTACACCTTC
NA	TRBV27	TRBJ2-2	NA	CASSFMTGELFF	TGTGCCAGCAGTTTTATGACCGGGGAGCTGTTTTTT
NA	TRBV25-1	TRBJ2-5	few	CASSVTGRLQETQYF	TGTGCCAGCAGTGTGACGGGACGGTTGCAAGAGACCCAGTACTTC
TRBD1	TRBV7-2	TRBJ2-7	NA	CASSQSSDRGADF	TGTGCCAGCAGCCAATCCTCGGACAGGGGCGCCGACTTC
NA	TRBV4-3	TRBJ2-5	few	CASSQQETQYF	TGCGCCAGCAGCCAACAAGAGACCCAGTACTTC
NA	TRBV11-2	TRBJ2-3	NA	CASSPSGRADTQYF	TGTGCCAGCAGCCCAAGCGGACGCGCAGATACGCAGTATTTT
NA	TRBV7-3	TRBJ1-1	NA	CASSPGRRNTEAFF	TGTGCCAGCAGCCCCGGACGGAGGAACACTGAAGCTTTCTTT
NA	TRBV2	TRBJ2-4	few	CASSPELLAKNIQYF	TGTGCCAGCAGTCCTGAGTTACTAGCCAAAAACATTCAGTACTTC